The source of this T cell receptor beta chain is a study of blood T cell repertoires in COVID-19. This clone showed up just once. TCRdb keeps only in-frame clones here, not all; method: immunoSEQ multiplex PCR. The sample lists approximately 250,000 clones; about 85% were seen once. The V gene's germline CDR1 is SGHTA and CDR2 FQGNSA. The CDR3 runs 15 residues. Trimming at V came to 3 bases and at J to 5 bases, leaving 6 bases not matched to a gene. This sequence originates from a man aged 55 to 70 with acute or convalescent COVID-19. The chain links TRBV7-2 to TRBJ2-2, with 7 bases matching TRBD1. The sequenced material came from peripheral blood. CDR3 sequence (DNA): TGTGCCAGCAGCTTGTACAGGGGTGGGACCGGGGAGCTGTTTTTT. It translates to CASSLYRGGTGELFF. The entire variable domain, with the rest obtained from reference TRBV7-2 and TRBJ2-2, is as follows: GAGVSQSPSNKVTEKGKDVELRCDPISGHTALYWYRQSLGQGLEFLIYFQGNSAPDKSGLPSDRFSAERTGGSVSTLTIQRTQQEDSAVYLCASSLYRGGTGELFFGEGSRLTVL.